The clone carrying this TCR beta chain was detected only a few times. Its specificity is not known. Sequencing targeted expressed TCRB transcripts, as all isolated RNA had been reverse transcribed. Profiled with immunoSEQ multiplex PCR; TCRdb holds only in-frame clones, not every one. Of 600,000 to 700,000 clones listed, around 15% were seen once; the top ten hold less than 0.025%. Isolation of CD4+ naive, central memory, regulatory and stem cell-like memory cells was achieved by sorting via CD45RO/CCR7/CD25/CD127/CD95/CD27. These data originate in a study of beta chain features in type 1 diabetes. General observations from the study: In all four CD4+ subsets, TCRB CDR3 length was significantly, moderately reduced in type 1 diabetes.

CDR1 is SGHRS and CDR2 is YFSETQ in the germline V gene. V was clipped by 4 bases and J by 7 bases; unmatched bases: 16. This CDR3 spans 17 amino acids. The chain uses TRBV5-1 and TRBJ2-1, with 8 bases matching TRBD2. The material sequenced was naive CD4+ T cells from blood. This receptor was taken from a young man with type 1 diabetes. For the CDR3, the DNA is TGCGCCAGCAGCCAGACTCTAACGGGTGGCGGGAGGAATGAGCAGTTCTTC. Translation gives CASSQTLTGGGRNEQFF.